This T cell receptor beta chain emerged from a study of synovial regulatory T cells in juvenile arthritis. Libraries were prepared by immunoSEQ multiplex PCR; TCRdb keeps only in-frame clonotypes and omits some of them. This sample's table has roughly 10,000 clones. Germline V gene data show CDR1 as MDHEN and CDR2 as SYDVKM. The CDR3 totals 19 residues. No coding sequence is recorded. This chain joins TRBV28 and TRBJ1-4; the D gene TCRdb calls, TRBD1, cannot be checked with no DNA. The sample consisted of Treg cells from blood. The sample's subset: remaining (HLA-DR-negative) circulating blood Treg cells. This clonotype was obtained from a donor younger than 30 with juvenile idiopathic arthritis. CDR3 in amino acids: CASSSIRQGAFILGEKLFF.